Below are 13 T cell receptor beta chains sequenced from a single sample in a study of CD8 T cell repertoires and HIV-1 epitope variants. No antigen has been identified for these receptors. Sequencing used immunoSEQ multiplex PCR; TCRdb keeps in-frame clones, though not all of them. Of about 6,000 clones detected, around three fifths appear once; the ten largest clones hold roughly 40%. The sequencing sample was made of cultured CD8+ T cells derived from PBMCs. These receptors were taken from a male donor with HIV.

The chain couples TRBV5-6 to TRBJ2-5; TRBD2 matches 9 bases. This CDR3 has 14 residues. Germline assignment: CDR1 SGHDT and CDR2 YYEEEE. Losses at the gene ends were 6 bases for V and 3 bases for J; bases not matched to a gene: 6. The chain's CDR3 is CASTPGLAEETQYF. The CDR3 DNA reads TGTGCCAGCACGCCGGGACTAGCTGAAGAGACCCAGTACTTC.

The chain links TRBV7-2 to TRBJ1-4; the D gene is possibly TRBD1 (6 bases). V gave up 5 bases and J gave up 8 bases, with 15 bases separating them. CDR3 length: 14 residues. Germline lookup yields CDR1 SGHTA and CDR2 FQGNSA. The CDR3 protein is CASSGAGAREKLFF. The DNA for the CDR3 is TGTGCCAGCAGCGGAGCGGGGGCTCGAGAAAAACTGTTTTTT. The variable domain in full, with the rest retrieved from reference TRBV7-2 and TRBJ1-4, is GAGVSQSPSNKVTEKGKDVELRCDPISGHTALYWYRQSLGQGLEFLIYFQGNSAPDKSGLPSDRFSAERTGGSVSTLTIQRTQQEDSAVYLCASSGAGAREKLFFGSGTQLSVL.

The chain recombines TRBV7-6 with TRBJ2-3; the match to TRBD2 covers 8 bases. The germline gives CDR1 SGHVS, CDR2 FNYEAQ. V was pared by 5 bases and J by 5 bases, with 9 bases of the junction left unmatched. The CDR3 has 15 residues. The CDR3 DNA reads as TGTGCCAGCAGCCGACTAGCGATTGGGAAAGATACGCAGTATTTT. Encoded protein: CASSRLAIGKDTQYF.

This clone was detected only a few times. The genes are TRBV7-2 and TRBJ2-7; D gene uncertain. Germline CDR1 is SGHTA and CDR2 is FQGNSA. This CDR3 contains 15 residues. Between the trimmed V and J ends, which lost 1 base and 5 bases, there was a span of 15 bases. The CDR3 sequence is CASSLVPEAPHEQYF. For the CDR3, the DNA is TGTGCCAGCAGCTTAGTGCCCGAAGCCCCTCACGAGCAGTACTTC.

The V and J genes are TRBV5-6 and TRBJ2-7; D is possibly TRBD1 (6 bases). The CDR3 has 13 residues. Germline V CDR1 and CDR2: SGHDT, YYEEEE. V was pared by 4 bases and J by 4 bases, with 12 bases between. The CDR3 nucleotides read TGTGCCAGCAGCAGCGACAGGAGTTACGAGCAGTACTTC. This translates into CASSSDRSYEQYF.

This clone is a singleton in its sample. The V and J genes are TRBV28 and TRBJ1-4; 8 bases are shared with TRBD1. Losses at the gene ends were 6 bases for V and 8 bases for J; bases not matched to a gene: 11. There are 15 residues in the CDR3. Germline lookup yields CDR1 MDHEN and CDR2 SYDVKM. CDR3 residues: CASRRTGHVGEKLFF. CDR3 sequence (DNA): TGTGCCAGCAGGAGGACAGGGCACGTAGGGGAAAAACTGTTTTTT.

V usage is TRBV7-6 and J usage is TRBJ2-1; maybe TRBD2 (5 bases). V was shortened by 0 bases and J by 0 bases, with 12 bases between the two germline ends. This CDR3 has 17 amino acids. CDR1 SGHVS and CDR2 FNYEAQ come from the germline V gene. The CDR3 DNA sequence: TGTGCCAGCAGCTTAGCGCGGGTCGGGAACTCCTACAATGAGCAGTTCTTC. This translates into CASSLARVGNSYNEQFF.

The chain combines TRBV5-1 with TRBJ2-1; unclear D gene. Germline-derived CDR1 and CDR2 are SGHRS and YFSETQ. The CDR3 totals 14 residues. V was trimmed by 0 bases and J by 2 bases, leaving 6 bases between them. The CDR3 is CASSLGETYNEQFF. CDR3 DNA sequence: TGCGCCAGCAGCTTGGGAGAAACCTACAATGAGCAGTTCTTC.

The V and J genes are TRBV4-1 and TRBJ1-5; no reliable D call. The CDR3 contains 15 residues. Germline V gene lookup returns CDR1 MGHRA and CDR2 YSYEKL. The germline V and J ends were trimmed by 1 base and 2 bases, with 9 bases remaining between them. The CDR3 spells CASSQAIGGNQPQHF. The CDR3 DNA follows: TGCGCCAGCAGCCAAGCCATCGGTGGCAATCAGCCCCAGCATTTT.

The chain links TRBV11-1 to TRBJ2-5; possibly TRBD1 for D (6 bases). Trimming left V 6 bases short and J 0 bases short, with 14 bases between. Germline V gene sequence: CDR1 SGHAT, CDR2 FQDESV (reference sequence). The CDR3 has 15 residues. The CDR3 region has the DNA TGTGCCAGCAGTCCCAGCGACAGGCACCAAGAGACCCAGTACTTC. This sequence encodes CASSPSDRHQETQYF.

The CDR3, as DNA: TGTGCCTCCGGAAACAATGAGCAGTTCTTC. The encoded protein is CASGNNEQFF. The rearrangement joins TRBV28 to TRBJ2-1; no definite D call. This CDR3 has 10 amino acids. Trimming shortened V by 11 bases and J by 5 bases, and 7 bases separated the two germline ends. Germline CDR1 is MDHEN and CDR2 is SYDVKM. Combining the CDR3 with reference TRBV28 and TRBJ2-1 gives the whole variable domain DVKVTQSSRYLVKRTGEKVFLECVQDMDHENMFWYRQDPGLGLRLIYFSYDVKMKEKGDIPEGYSVSREKKERFSLILESASTNQTSMYLCASGNNEQFFGPGTRLTVL.

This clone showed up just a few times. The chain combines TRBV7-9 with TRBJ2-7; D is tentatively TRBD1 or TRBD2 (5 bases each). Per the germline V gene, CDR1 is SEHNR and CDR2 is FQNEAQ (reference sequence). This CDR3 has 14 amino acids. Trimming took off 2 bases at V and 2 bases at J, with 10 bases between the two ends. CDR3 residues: CASSLWGSTYEQYF. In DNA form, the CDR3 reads TGTGCCAGCAGCTTATGGGGGAGTACCTACGAGCAGTACTTC. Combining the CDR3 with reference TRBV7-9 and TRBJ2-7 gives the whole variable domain DTGVSQNPRHKITKRGQNVTFRCDPISEHNRLYWYRQTLGQGPEFLTYFQNEAQLEKSRLLSDRFSAERPKGSFSTLEIQRTEQGDSAMYLCASSLWGSTYEQYFGPGTRLTVT.

The CDR3 is CASSTSGSVGNTIYF. The CDR3 nucleotides read TGTGCCAGTTCTACTTCAGGTTCCGTCGGAAACACCATATATTTT. The chain has TRBV27 and TRBJ1-3, with D hard to call. The CDR3 has 15 amino acids. CDR1 is MNHEY, CDR2 SMNVEV, per germline (reference sequence). Trimming cost V 9 bases and J 4 bases, with 19 bases left between them.